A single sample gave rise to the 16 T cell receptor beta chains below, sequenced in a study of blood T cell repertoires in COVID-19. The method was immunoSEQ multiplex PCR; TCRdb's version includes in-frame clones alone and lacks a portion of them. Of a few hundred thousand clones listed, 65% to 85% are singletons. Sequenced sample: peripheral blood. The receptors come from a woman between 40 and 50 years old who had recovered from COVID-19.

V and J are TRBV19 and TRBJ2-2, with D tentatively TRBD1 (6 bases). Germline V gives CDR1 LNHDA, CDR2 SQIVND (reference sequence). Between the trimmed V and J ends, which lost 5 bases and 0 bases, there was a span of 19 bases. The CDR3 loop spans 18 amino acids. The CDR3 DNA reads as TGTGCCAGTAGTTCCCGGCCGCAGGGGCGGACGAACACCGGGGAGCTGTTTTTT. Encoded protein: CASSSRPQGRTNTGELFF.

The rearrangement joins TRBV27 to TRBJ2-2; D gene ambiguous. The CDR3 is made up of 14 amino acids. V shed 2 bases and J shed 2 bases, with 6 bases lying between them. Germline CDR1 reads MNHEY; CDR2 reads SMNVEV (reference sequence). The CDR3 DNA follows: TGTGCCAGCAGTTTAGGGCAAAACACCGGGGAGCTGTTTTTT. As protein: CASSLGQNTGELFF.

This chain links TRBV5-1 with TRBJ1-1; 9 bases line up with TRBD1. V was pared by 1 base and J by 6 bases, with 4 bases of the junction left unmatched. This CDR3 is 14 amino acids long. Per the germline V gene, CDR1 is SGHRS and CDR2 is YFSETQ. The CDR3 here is CASSLYRQGAEAFF. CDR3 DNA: TGCGCCAGCAGCTTGTACAGACAGGGGGCTGAAGCTTTCTTT.

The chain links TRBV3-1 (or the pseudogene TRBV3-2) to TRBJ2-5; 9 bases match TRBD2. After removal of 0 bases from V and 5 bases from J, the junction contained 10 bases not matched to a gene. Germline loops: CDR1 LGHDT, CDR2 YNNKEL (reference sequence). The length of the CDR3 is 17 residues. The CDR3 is CASSQDLGTSFGETQYF. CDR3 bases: TGTGCCAGCAGCCAAGATCTGGGGACTAGCTTTGGGGAGACCCAGTACTTC.

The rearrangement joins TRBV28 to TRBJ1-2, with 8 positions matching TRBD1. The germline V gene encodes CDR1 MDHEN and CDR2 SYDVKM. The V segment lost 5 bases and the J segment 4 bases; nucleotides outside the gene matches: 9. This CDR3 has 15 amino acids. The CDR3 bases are TGTGCCAGCAGTCCCCCCCGACAGGGGATCTATGGCTACACCTTC. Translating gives CASSPPRQGIYGYTF.

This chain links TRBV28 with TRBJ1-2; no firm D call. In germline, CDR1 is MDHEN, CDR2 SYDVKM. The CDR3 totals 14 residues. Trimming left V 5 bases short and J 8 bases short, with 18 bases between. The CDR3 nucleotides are TGTGCCAGCAGTCTGGAGACCTGGAATGACGGCTACACCTTC. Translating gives CASSLETWNDGYTF.

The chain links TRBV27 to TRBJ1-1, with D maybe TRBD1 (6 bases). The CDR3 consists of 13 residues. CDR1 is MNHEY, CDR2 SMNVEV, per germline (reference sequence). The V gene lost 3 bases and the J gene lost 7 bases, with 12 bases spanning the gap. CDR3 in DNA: TGTGCCAGCAGTTTTGGGGACACCTATGAAGCTTTCTTT. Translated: CASSFGDTYEAFF.

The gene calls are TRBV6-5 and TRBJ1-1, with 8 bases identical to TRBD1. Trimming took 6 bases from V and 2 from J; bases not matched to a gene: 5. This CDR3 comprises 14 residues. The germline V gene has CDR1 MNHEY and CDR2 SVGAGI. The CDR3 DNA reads TGTGCCAGCAGCGGACAGGGAGGTAACACTGAAGCTTTCTTT. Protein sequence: CASSGQGGNTEAFF.

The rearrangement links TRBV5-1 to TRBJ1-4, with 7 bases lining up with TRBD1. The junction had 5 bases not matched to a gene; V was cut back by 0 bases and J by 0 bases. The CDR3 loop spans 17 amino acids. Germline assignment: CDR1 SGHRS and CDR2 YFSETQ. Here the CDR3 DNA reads TGCGCCAGCAGCTTGGGGGCAGGGGGTCCAACTAATGAAAAACTGTTTTTT. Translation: CASSLGAGGPTNEKLFF. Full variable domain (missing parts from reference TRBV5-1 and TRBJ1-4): KAGVTQTPRYLIKTRGQQVTLSCSPISGHRSVSWYQQTPGQGLQFLFEYFSETQRNKGNFPGRFSGRQFSNSRSEMNVSTLELGDSALYLCASSLGAGGPTNEKLFFGSGTQLSVL.

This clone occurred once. The CDR3 spells CATSDSASRYEQYF. For the CDR3, the DNA is TGTGCCACCAGTGACAGCGCCTCGCGCTACGAGCAGTACTTC. The genes are TRBV24-1 and TRBJ2-7; D is undetermined. The CDR3 has 14 amino acids. Germline CDR1 KGHDR, CDR2 SFDVKD. Trimming stripped 4 bases from V and 3 bases from J, with 12 bases between.

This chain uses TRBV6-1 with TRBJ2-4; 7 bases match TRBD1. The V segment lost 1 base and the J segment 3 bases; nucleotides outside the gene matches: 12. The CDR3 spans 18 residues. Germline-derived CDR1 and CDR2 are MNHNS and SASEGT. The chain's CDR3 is CASSEDLRGGWVKNIQYF. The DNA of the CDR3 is TGTGCCAGCAGTGAAGATTTGAGAGGGGGCTGGGTCAAAAACATTCAGTACTTC.

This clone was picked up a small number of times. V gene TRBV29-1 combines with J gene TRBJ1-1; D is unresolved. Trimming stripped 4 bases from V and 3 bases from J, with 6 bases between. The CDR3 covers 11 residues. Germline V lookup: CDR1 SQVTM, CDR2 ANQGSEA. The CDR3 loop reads CSVVGYTEAFF. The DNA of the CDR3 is TGCAGCGTTGTCGGGTACACTGAAGCTTTCTTT.

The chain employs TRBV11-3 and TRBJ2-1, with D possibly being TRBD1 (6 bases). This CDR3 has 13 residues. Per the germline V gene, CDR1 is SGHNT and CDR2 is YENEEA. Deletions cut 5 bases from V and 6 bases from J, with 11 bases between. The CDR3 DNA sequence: TGTGCCAGCAGCCAGGGGACGCTCAATGAGCAGTTCTTC. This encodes CASSQGTLNEQFF.

This chain's CDR3 is CASSLGGAGTGELFF. The CDR3 DNA follows: TGTGCCAGCAGTTTAGGGGGCGCGGGCACCGGGGAGCTGTTTTTT. The rearrangement links TRBV28 to TRBJ2-2, with D perhaps TRBD1 (6 bases). Trimming took 2 bases from V and 4 from J, leaving 11 bases between them. This CDR3 comprises 15 residues. Germline lookup yields CDR1 MDHEN and CDR2 SYDVKM.

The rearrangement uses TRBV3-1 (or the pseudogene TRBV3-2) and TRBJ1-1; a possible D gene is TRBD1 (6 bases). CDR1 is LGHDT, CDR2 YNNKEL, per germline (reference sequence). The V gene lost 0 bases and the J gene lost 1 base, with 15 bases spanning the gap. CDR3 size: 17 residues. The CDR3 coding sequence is TGTGCCAGCAGCCAAGATTCAGGGGTGGAGGAGAACACTGAAGCTTTCTTT. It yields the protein CASSQDSGVEENTEAFF.

As DNA, the CDR3 is TGTGCCAGCAGCTCGACTGGTGGGCGGGGCACAGATACGCAGTATTTT. Protein product: CASSSTGGRGTDTQYF. The chain has TRBV7-3 and TRBJ2-3, with D possibly TRBD2 on 5 matching bases. Germline V gene sequence: CDR1 SGHTA, CDR2 FQGTGA. Trimming took 4 bases from V and 1 from J, leaving 15 bases between them. CDR3 length: 16 amino acids.